The rows below give T cell receptor beta chains drawn from one sample of a study of blood T cell repertoires in COVID-19. The repertoire was sequenced with immunoSEQ multiplex PCR; TCRdb's copy has only in-frame clones and lacks some. This sample has fewer than 250,000 clones, with 87% found just once. The sequencing sample was made of PBMCs or T cells enriched from blood (not recorded which). The origin of the receptors is a young woman with acute COVID-19. CDR3s include the opening cysteine and the closing phenylalanine or tryptophan. Each record gives: clone size, J gene, V gene, CDR3 protein. Size values are once, few and many counts, or a class for expanded clones, and some rows have none.

>once|TRBJ2-7|TRBV5-6
CASSPVDTDVGEQYF
>.|TRBJ1-5|TRBV19
CATSLGGYSNQPQHF
>.|TRBJ2-7|TRBV20-1
CSASGSGGAYEQYF
>.|TRBJ2-3|TRBV7-6
CASSPLGHRTDTQYF
>once|TRBJ1-6|TRBV3-1/TRBV3-2
CASSQMTGGNSPLHF
>.|TRBJ2-1|TRBV13
CASSPQTSGGSYNEQFF
>.|TRBJ1-2|TRBV7-9
CASSRTVGQHGYTF
>.|TRBJ2-3|TRBV30
CAWSTYHLGGNTQYF
>.|TRBJ1-2|TRBV7-9
CASSYGTGGIYGYTF
>.|TRBJ1-4|TRBV7-9
CASRRQGSEKLFF
>.|TRBJ1-4|TRBV6-6
CASSSNPDFPHEKLFF
>.|TRBJ1-5|TRBV5-6
CASSLGGPGRADQPQHF
>.|TRBJ1-1|TRBV5-1
CASGLRGNTEAFF
>.|TRBJ1-2|TRBV10-2
CASSEQGARGYTF
>.|TRBJ1-6|TRBV6-6
CASSYSGQDNSPLHF
>.|TRBJ2-4|TRBV2
CASSDRGKNIQYF
>.|TRBJ2-1|TRBV7-9
CASSLSSVGGEQFF
>.|TRBJ1-4|TRBV19
CASSIGGGTNEKLFF
>.|TRBJ2-2|TRBV6-6
CATYGGVLTGELFF
>.|TRBJ1-4|TRBV12-3/TRBV12-4
CASSPGEEKLFF
>.|TRBJ1-1|TRBV3-1/TRBV3-2
CASSQDLGQGSEAFF
>.|TRBJ1-5|TRBV6-5
CASSRGQGGQPQHF
>.|TRBJ2-3|TRBV5-3
CARRSGTSVPDTQYF
>.|TRBJ2-1|TRBV19
CASSMIYRGLNEQFF
>.|TRBJ1-1|TRBV4-1
CASSQAGRSSSEAFF
>.|TRBJ1-2|TRBV14
CASSQEQYGYTF
>.|TRBJ1-4|TRBV27
CASSSQTGGNEKLFF
>.|TRBJ2-1|TRBV5-6
CASSRVRGSYNEQFF
>.|TRBJ1-2|TRBV4-1
CASSQDRGYYGYTF
>.|TRBJ1-5|TRBV19
CASSIVMGRDNQPQHF
>.|TRBJ2-1|TRBV5-8
CASSLDGVGGYNEQFF
>.|TRBJ2-3|TRBV6-5
CASVSPSTDTQYF
>.|TRBJ2-7|TRBV5-4
CASSLGDRAYEQYF
>.|TRBJ2-7|TRBV12-3/TRBV12-4
CASSIHRVEQYF
>.|TRBJ1-1|TRBV19
CATTDFTNTEAFF
>.|TRBJ2-4|TRBV12-5
CASGLVLKTSGAIIAKNIQYF